These 7 T cell receptor beta chains were sequenced from one sample in a study of T cells in Graves' hyperthyroidism and ophthalmopathy. TCR beta CDR3 region amplification was performed from RNA transcripts. HTBI primers were employed in a first-round RT-PCR of the TCR CDR3. MiXCR, applied by TCRdb to the multiplex PCR reads, yields one record per CDR3 protein. The table records around 690,000 distinct CDR3 sequences, around 21% of them present only once. Sequencing was done on a sample of blood. All receptors come from a man aged 25 to 40 with Graves' ophthalmopathy.

Concerning this clonotype: One junction end does not reproduce the germline sequence, and a read error may be involved. The CDR3 spells CASSLDRTGWGNTICF. DNA of the CDR3: TGTGCCAGCAGCTTAGACCGGACAGGGTGGGGAAACACCATATGTTTT. The chain has TRBV7-8 and TRBJ1-3; 8 positions agree with TRBD1. This CDR3 contains 16 residues. Germline-derived CDR1 and CDR2 are SGHVS and FQNEAQ.

There are many counts of this clonotype. The rearrangement uses TRBV11-2 and TRBJ2-7; D ambiguous. Trimming took off 5 bases at V and 4 bases at J, with 6 bases between the two ends. Germline-derived CDR1 and CDR2 are SGHAT and FQNNGV. CDR3 length: 11 residues. The CDR3 DNA follows: TGTGCCAGCAGCAAAGGGTACGAGCAGTACTTC. This sequence encodes CASSKGYEQYF.

This clonotype was counted ten times or more. The V call is TRBV3-1, the J call TRBJ2-3; D gene unclear. V was trimmed by 1 base and J by 6 bases, leaving 8 bases between them. This CDR3 region has 13 residues. The germline V gene has CDR1 LGHDT and CDR2 YNNKEL (reference sequence). The CDR3 DNA is TGTGCCAGCAGCCAAGTTCGGAAGGATACGCAGTATTTT. As protein: CASSQVRKDTQYF.

The sample holds a few counts of this clonotype. The DNA of the CDR3 is TGCAGCGTTGAAGGGTTGGGAGATACGCAGTATTTT. Translation gives CSVEGLGDTQYF. The chain uses TRBV29-1 and TRBJ2-3; D ambiguous. Germline V gene sequence: CDR1 SQVTM, CDR2 ANQGSEA. The CDR3 spans 12 residues. Between the trimmed V and J ends, which lost 1 base and 5 bases, there was a span of 7 bases.

In this sample, this clonotype turned up a few times. CDR3 DNA sequence: TGTGCCAGCAGCTTGGAGGGCTCCAACACCATATATTTT. As protein: CASSLEGSNTIYF. The chain joins TRBV5-5 to TRBJ1-3, with unresolved D. The CDR3 contains 13 residues. The germline V gene encodes CDR1 SGHKS and CDR2 YYEKEE (reference sequence). Between the trimmed V and J ends, which lost 0 bases and 7 bases, there was a span of 8 bases. Full variable domain (missing parts from reference TRBV5-5 and TRBJ1-3): DAGVTQSPTHLIKTRGQQVTLRCSPISGHKSVSWYQQVLGQGPQFIFQYYEKEERGRGNFPDRFSARQFPNYSSELNVNALLLGDSALYLCASSLEGSNTIYFGEGSWLTVV.

This rearrangement joins TRBV5-1 to TRBJ1-2; possible D gene TRBD1, 6 bases. The CDR3 is made up of 14 amino acids. Germline V gene data show CDR1 as SGHRS and CDR2 as YFSETQ. Trimming took off 0 bases at V and 3 bases at J, with 9 bases between the two ends. CDR3 in DNA: TGCGCCAGCAGCTTGGAACAGGGAGACTATGGCTACACCTTC. Encoded protein: CASSLEQGDYGYTF.

This clonotype was counted only a few times. This chain connects TRBV28 to TRBJ2-7; a possible D gene is TRBD2 (5 bases). The V end lost 8 bases, the J end lost 0 bases, and 14 bases lay between the germline ends. The CDR3 runs 14 residues. Germline loops: CDR1 MDHEN, CDR2 SYDVKM. The CDR3 loop reads CASAPPAVSYEQYF. The CDR3 nucleotides are TGTGCCAGCGCCCCTCCAGCGGTCTCCTACGAGCAGTACTTC.